Listed below are T cell receptor beta chains from one sample, sequenced in a study of blood T cell repertoires in COVID-19. Only in-frame clones appear in the TCRdb table, and some are missing; sequencing was by immunoSEQ multiplex PCR. The sample holds around 210,000 clones; 84% are singletons and the top ten take about 7.8%. Sequencing used peripheral blood. These receptors came from a woman at least 80 years old with COVID-19, enrolled during active disease. Each CDR3 is given with its conserved first and last residue. Fields, in order: D gene, CDR3 length, V gene, J gene, clone size, CDR3 protein, CDR3 DNA. A D gene is named only where the DNA matches it firmly. Size values are once, few and many counts, or a class for expanded clones, and some rows have none.

d_gene: TRBD2; len: 13; v_gene: TRBV27; j_gene: TRBJ2-3; abundance: many; CDR3aa: CASSGSREGTQYF; CDR3nt: TGTGCCAGCAGTGGATCTCGGGAGGGTACGCAGTATTTT
d_gene: -; len: 14; v_gene: TRBV10-3; j_gene: TRBJ2-7; abundance: -; CDR3aa: CAIRAGPSSYEQYF; CDR3nt: TGTGCCATCAGGGCGGGTCCGAGCTCCTACGAGCAGTACTTC
d_gene: -; len: 12; v_gene: TRBV4-1; j_gene: TRBJ1-5; abundance: -; CDR3aa: CASSQAGQPQHF; CDR3nt: TGCGCCAGCAGCCAGGCGGGACAGCCCCAGCATTTT
d_gene: -; len: 16; v_gene: TRBV13; j_gene: TRBJ1-2; abundance: -; CDR3aa: CASSPDRRTANYGYTF; CDR3nt: TGTGCCAGCAGCCCAGACAGACGGACCGCTAACTATGGCTACACCTTC
d_gene: TRBD1; len: 16; v_gene: TRBV5-4; j_gene: TRBJ2-6; abundance: -; CDR3aa: CASSSEGGVRANVLTF; CDR3nt: TGTGCCAGCAGCTCGGAAGGGGGCGTAAGGGCCAACGTCCTGACTTTC
d_gene: -; len: 13; v_gene: TRBV6-5; j_gene: TRBJ1-1; abundance: -; CDR3aa: CASSLRVATEAFF; CDR3nt: TGTGCCAGCAGTCTCCGGGTGGCCACTGAAGCTTTCTTT
d_gene: -; len: 12; v_gene: TRBV29-1; j_gene: TRBJ2-5; abundance: -; CDR3aa: CSVRGPTETQYF; CDR3nt: TGCAGCGTCAGGGGCCCGACTGAGACCCAGTACTTC
d_gene: -; len: 14; v_gene: TRBV14; j_gene: TRBJ1-3; abundance: -; CDR3aa: CASSPVPSGNTIYF; CDR3nt: TGTGCCAGCAGCCCCGTTCCCTCTGGAAACACCATATATTTT
d_gene: -; len: 14; v_gene: TRBV5-1; j_gene: TRBJ1-1; abundance: -; CDR3aa: CASRSRRENTEAFF; CDR3nt: TGCGCCAGCAGATCCAGGCGGGAGAACACTGAAGCTTTCTTT
d_gene: TRBD1; len: 14; v_gene: TRBV19; j_gene: TRBJ1-5; abundance: -; CDR3aa: CASTVATTGEPQHF; CDR3nt: TGTGCCAGTACCGTCGCCACGACAGGGGAGCCCCAGCATTTT
d_gene: TRBD2; len: 14; v_gene: TRBV6-5; j_gene: TRBJ2-7; abundance: once; CDR3aa: CASMLVAGTYEQYF; CDR3nt: TGTGCCAGCATGCTGGTAGCGGGGACCTACGAGCAGTACTTC
d_gene: -; len: 15; v_gene: TRBV5-8; j_gene: TRBJ1-4; abundance: -; CDR3aa: CASSPRVGTNEKLFF; CDR3nt: TGTGCCAGCAGCCCGAGGGTGGGGACTAATGAAAAACTGTTTTTT
d_gene: -; len: 13; v_gene: TRBV28; j_gene: TRBJ2-5; abundance: -; CDR3aa: CASSLSYQETQYF; CDR3nt: TGTGCCAGCAGTTTATCCTACCAAGAGACCCAGTACTTC
d_gene: -; len: 15; v_gene: TRBV3-1/TRBV3-2; j_gene: TRBJ2-3; abundance: -; CDR3aa: CASSYTSSSTDTQYF; CDR3nt: TGTGCCAGCAGCTATACTAGCAGTTCCACAGATACGCAGTATTTT
d_gene: TRBD2; len: 18; v_gene: TRBV7-9; j_gene: TRBJ2-5; abundance: -; CDR3aa: CASSPTSGGALGVETQYF; CDR3nt: TGTGCCAGCAGCCCGACTAGCGGGGGGGCCCTTGGTGTGGAGACCCAGTACTTC
d_gene: TRBD1; len: 16; v_gene: TRBV10-3; j_gene: TRBJ1-2; abundance: -; CDR3aa: CAISEFGTGVGYGYTF; CDR3nt: TGTGCCATCAGTGAATTCGGGACAGGGGTTGGCTATGGCTACACCTTC
d_gene: -; len: 12; v_gene: TRBV5-1; j_gene: TRBJ2-5; abundance: -; CDR3aa: CASSLDRETQYF; CDR3nt: TGCGCCAGCAGCTTGGATCGGGAGACCCAGTACTTC
d_gene: -; len: 13; v_gene: TRBV7-9; j_gene: TRBJ1-2; abundance: -; CDR3aa: CASSSDSNYGYTF; CDR3nt: TGTGCCAGCAGCTCGGACAGTAACTATGGCTACACCTTC
d_gene: -; len: 12; v_gene: TRBV28; j_gene: TRBJ1-2; abundance: -; CDR3aa: CASRGGVYGYTF; CDR3nt: TGTGCCAGCAGGGGGGGGGTCTATGGCTACACCTTC
d_gene: -; len: 14; v_gene: TRBV19; j_gene: TRBJ1-5; abundance: -; CDR3aa: CASGRRGDDQPQHF; CDR3nt: TGTGCCAGTGGGCGCAGGGGCGACGATCAGCCCCAGCATTTT
d_gene: -; len: 14; v_gene: TRBV12-1; j_gene: TRBJ2-7; abundance: once; CDR3aa: CASSFVRGTYEQYF; CDR3nt: TGTGCCAGCAGCTTTGTCCGGGGGACCTACGAGCAGTACTTC
d_gene: TRBD1; len: 13; v_gene: TRBV4-2; j_gene: TRBJ2-2; abundance: -; CDR3aa: CASSGTGTGELFF; CDR3nt: TGTGCCAGCAGCGGGACAGGCACCGGGGAGCTGTTTTTT
d_gene: TRBD1; len: 15; v_gene: TRBV6-5; j_gene: TRBJ2-5; abundance: -; CDR3aa: CASSYSWDSKETQYF; CDR3nt: TGTGCCAGCAGTTACTCGTGGGACAGCAAAGAGACCCAGTACTTC
d_gene: -; len: 15; v_gene: TRBV5-1; j_gene: TRBJ2-7; abundance: once; CDR3aa: CASSRGDSLSYEQYF; CDR3nt: TGCGCCAGCAGCCGCGGGGATAGCTTGTCCTACGAGCAGTACTTC
d_gene: TRBD2; len: 17; v_gene: TRBV4-1; j_gene: TRBJ2-2; abundance: -; CDR3aa: CASSQSTSGGYTGELFF; CDR3nt: TGCGCCAGCAGCCAATCGACTAGCGGGGGTTACACCGGGGAGCTGTTTTTT
d_gene: -; len: 19; v_gene: TRBV5-1; j_gene: TRBJ2-6; abundance: -; CDR3aa: CASFNINGQLFSGANVLTF; CDR3nt: TGCGCCAGCTTCAACATAAACGGACAGCTCTTCTCTGGGGCCAACGTCCTGACTTTC
d_gene: TRBD1; len: 16; v_gene: TRBV27; j_gene: TRBJ2-1; abundance: -; CDR3aa: CASSVYTDRAINEQFF; CDR3nt: TGTGCCAGCTCAGTTTATACGGACAGGGCAATCAATGAGCAGTTCTTC
d_gene: -; len: 14; v_gene: TRBV19; j_gene: TRBJ2-3; abundance: once; CDR3aa: CASWGPPGTDTQYF; CDR3nt: TGTGCCAGCTGGGGCCCTCCAGGCACAGATACGCAGTATTTT
d_gene: TRBD1; len: 16; v_gene: TRBV19; j_gene: TRBJ1-5; abundance: -; CDR3aa: CASRSTGTGVYQPQHF; CDR3nt: TGTGCCAGTAGGTCAACCGGGACAGGGGTCTATCAGCCCCAGCATTTT
d_gene: TRBD2; len: 18; v_gene: TRBV19; j_gene: TRBJ2-5; abundance: -; CDR3aa: CASSIKGLAGGTQETQYF; CDR3nt: TGTGCCAGTAGTATTAAGGGACTAGCGGGAGGGACACAAGAGACCCAGTACTTC
d_gene: -; len: 13; v_gene: TRBV28; j_gene: TRBJ1-6; abundance: few; CDR3aa: CATHPGVWSPLHF; CDR3nt: TGTGCCACCCACCCAGGTGTGTGGTCACCCCTCCACTTT
d_gene: -; len: 17; v_gene: TRBV9; j_gene: TRBJ2-6; abundance: -; CDR3aa: CASSSRLRDSGANVLTF; CDR3nt: TGTGCCAGCAGCTCCCGTTTAAGAGACTCTGGGGCCAACGTCCTGACTTTC
d_gene: -; len: 15; v_gene: TRBV7-8; j_gene: TRBJ2-1; abundance: -; CDR3aa: CASSPEGVAYNEQFF; CDR3nt: TGTGCCAGCAGCCCCGAGGGGGTTGCCTACAATGAGCAGTTCTTC
d_gene: -; len: 15; v_gene: TRBV5-1; j_gene: TRBJ2-3; abundance: -; CDR3aa: CASYESGGMTDTQYF; CDR3nt: TGCGCCAGCTACGAATCGGGCGGGATGACAGATACGCAGTATTTT
d_gene: TRBD1; len: 18; v_gene: TRBV18; j_gene: TRBJ1-2; abundance: -; CDR3aa: CASSPTPEPGQGDRGYTF; CDR3nt: TGTGCCAGCTCGCCTACCCCCGAACCGGGACAGGGGGATAGAGGCTACACCTTC
d_gene: TRBD1; len: 18; v_gene: TRBV3-1/TRBV3-2; j_gene: TRBJ1-4; abundance: -; CDR3aa: CASSLFPQRAGGNEKLFF; CDR3nt: TGTGCCAGCAGCCTATTTCCTCAAAGGGCAGGGGGAAATGAAAAACTGTTTTTT
d_gene: -; len: 13; v_gene: TRBV3-1/TRBV3-2; j_gene: TRBJ2-7; abundance: -; CDR3aa: CASSQGGIYEQYF; CDR3nt: TGTGCCAGCAGCCAAGGCGGAATATACGAGCAGTACTTC
d_gene: -; len: 11; v_gene: TRBV12-3/TRBV12-4; j_gene: TRBJ2-3; abundance: -; CDR3aa: CASCQFYTQYF; CDR3nt: TGTGCCAGCTGTCAGTTTTATACGCAGTATTTT
d_gene: -; len: 14; v_gene: TRBV7-9; j_gene: TRBJ1-1; abundance: -; CDR3aa: CASSLESGVAEAFF; CDR3nt: TGTGCCAGCAGCTTAGAATCAGGGGTGGCTGAAGCTTTCTTT
d_gene: -; len: 14; v_gene: TRBV18; j_gene: TRBJ1-1; abundance: -; CDR3aa: CASSPDLGDTEAFF; CDR3nt: TGTGCCAGCTCACCAGATTTAGGAGACACTGAAGCTTTCTTT
d_gene: TRBD1; len: 14; v_gene: TRBV28; j_gene: TRBJ2-4; abundance: many; CDR3aa: CASGHRDRGNIQYF; CDR3nt: TGTGCCAGCGGCCACCGGGACAGGGGAAACATTCAGTACTTC
d_gene: -; len: 14; v_gene: TRBV29-1; j_gene: TRBJ2-2; abundance: -; CDR3aa: CSVSRQANTGELFF; CDR3nt: TGCAGCGTTAGCCGACAGGCGAACACCGGGGAGCTGTTTTTT
d_gene: -; len: 16; v_gene: TRBV28; j_gene: TRBJ1-2; abundance: few; CDR3aa: CASSPSRGLRNYGYTF; CDR3nt: TGTGCCAGCAGTCCAAGTAGGGGTCTACGTAACTATGGCTACACCTTC
d_gene: -; len: 13; v_gene: TRBV5-1; j_gene: TRBJ1-5; abundance: -; CDR3aa: CASKEDPNQPQHF; CDR3nt: TGCGCCAGCAAGGAGGACCCCAATCAGCCCCAGCATTTT
d_gene: -; len: 13; v_gene: TRBV5-1; j_gene: TRBJ2-5; abundance: -; CDR3aa: CASSLQAQETQYF; CDR3nt: TGCGCCAGCAGCTTGCAAGCCCAAGAGACCCAGTACTTC
d_gene: -; len: 13; v_gene: TRBV7-9; j_gene: TRBJ1-5; abundance: once; CDR3aa: CASSQTGNQPQHF; CDR3nt: TGTGCCAGCAGCCAGACAGGAAATCAGCCCCAGCATTTT
d_gene: -; len: 18; v_gene: TRBV5-1; j_gene: TRBJ1-2; abundance: -; CDR3aa: CASSSTFGGDKALYGYTF; CDR3nt: TGCGCCAGCAGCTCAACTTTTGGGGGGGACAAGGCTCTCTATGGCTACACCTTC
d_gene: -; len: 14; v_gene: TRBV7-8; j_gene: TRBJ1-1; abundance: -; CDR3aa: CASSLAPENTEAFF; CDR3nt: TGTGCCAGCAGCTTAGCGCCAGAGAACACTGAAGCTTTCTTT
d_gene: -; len: 13; v_gene: TRBV6-5; j_gene: TRBJ1-5; abundance: -; CDR3aa: CASSYNTRQPQHF; CDR3nt: TGTGCCAGCAGTTACAATACACGTCAGCCCCAGCATTTT
d_gene: TRBD2; len: 17; v_gene: TRBV7-6; j_gene: TRBJ2-1; abundance: -; CDR3aa: CASSLTLSSGNYNEQFF; CDR3nt: TGTGCCAGCAGCTTAACCCTCTCTAGCGGTAACTACAATGAGCAGTTCTTC
d_gene: TRBD1; len: 15; v_gene: TRBV28; j_gene: TRBJ2-7; abundance: -; CDR3aa: CASSLAQGVHHEQYF; CDR3nt: TGTGCCAGCAGTCTCGCGCAGGGGGTTCACCACGAGCAGTACTTC
d_gene: TRBD1; len: 16; v_gene: TRBV29-1; j_gene: TRBJ1-2; abundance: -; CDR3aa: CSVGDRGPEANYGYTF; CDR3nt: TGCAGCGTTGGAGACAGGGGGCCAGAAGCTAACTATGGCTACACCTTC
d_gene: TRBD2; len: 15; v_gene: TRBV7-3; j_gene: TRBJ2-1; abundance: -; CDR3aa: CASSLVAGAVNEQFF; CDR3nt: TGTGCCAGCAGCTTAGTAGCGGGAGCAGTCAATGAGCAGTTCTTC
d_gene: -; len: 16; v_gene: TRBV19; j_gene: TRBJ2-7; abundance: -; CDR3aa: CASSIGGWQGHYEQYF; CDR3nt: TGTGCCAGTAGTATAGGGGGTTGGCAGGGACACTACGAGCAGTACTTC
d_gene: -; len: 18; v_gene: TRBV7-9; j_gene: TRBJ1-2; abundance: -; CDR3aa: CASRGPAQRGPTNYGYTF; CDR3nt: TGTGCCAGCAGAGGCCCAGCCCAGCGGGGACCTACTAACTATGGCTACACCTTC
d_gene: -; len: 15; v_gene: TRBV19; j_gene: TRBJ1-2; abundance: -; CDR3aa: CASSIVVMGRYGYTF; CDR3nt: TGTGCCAGTAGTATCGTGGTTATGGGGAGGTATGGCTACACCTTC
d_gene: TRBD1; len: 14; v_gene: TRBV11-2; j_gene: TRBJ1-2; abundance: -; CDR3aa: CASSPRGTGVGYTF; CDR3nt: TGTGCCAGCAGCCCCCGGGGGACAGGGGTTGGCTACACCTTC
d_gene: -; len: 12; v_gene: TRBV27; j_gene: TRBJ1-5; abundance: -; CDR3aa: CASSPNNQPQHF; CDR3nt: TGTGCCAGCAGTCCTAATAATCAGCCCCAGCATTTT
d_gene: TRBD2; len: 13; v_gene: TRBV14; j_gene: TRBJ2-1; abundance: once; CDR3aa: CASSQREGSEQFF; CDR3nt: TGTGCCAGCAGCCAACGGGAGGGGAGTGAGCAGTTCTTC
d_gene: -; len: 18; v_gene: TRBV7-5; j_gene: TRBJ2-2; abundance: -; CDR3aa: CVRSLEGRRTGRFGELFF; CDR3nt: TGTGTCAGAAGCTTAGAAGGTAGACGGACAGGGAGATTCGGGGAGCTGTTTTTT